Listed below are T cell receptor beta chains from one sample, sequenced in a study of cytomegalovirus exposure and HLA in healthy donors. Measured with immunoSEQ multiplex PCR; TCRdb has only the in-frame clones, and not every one. Of 100,000 to 150,000 clones in the sample, 80% to 90% were seen once. What was sequenced was PBMCs. These receptors came from a woman between 18 and 29 years old in good health and CMV-seropositive. The CDR3 runs from the conserved cysteine through the conserved F or W. The D gene is left open where the match is weak. Some rows have no size entry. The others give once, few or many, or a class for an expanded clone.

clone_size j_call v_call d_call cdr3_aa cdr3_nt
few TRBJ2-1 TRBV11-2 TRBD2 CASRTGDRLAGGRYNEQFF TGTGCCAGCAGAACCGGGGACCGATTAGCGGGGGGCCGTTACAATGAGCAGTTCTTC
NA TRBJ2-5 TRBV4-2 TRBD2 CASSQADHSGGETQYF TGTGCCAGCAGCCAAGCCGATCATAGCGGGGGCGAGACCCAGTACTTC
NA TRBJ2-1 TRBV6-1 NA CASSALVSIPSYNEQFF TGTGCCAGCAGTGCCCTAGTCTCGATCCCTTCCTACAATGAGCAGTTCTTC
NA TRBJ1-2 TRBV9 TRBD1 CASSQQGAGGYTF TGTGCCAGCAGCCAACAGGGGGCAGGAGGCTACACCTTC
NA TRBJ2-1 TRBV2 NA CASSDRLDRFF TGTGCCAGCAGTGATAGACTAGACCGGTTCTTC
NA TRBJ2-3 TRBV10-2 TRBD2 CASMIGASGGGFTDTQYF TGCGCCAGCATGATAGGGGCTAGCGGGGGGGGGTTCACAGATACGCAGTATTTT
NA TRBJ1-2 TRBV6-1 TRBD1 CASSEGQGPNYGYTF TGTGCCAGCAGTGAAGGACAGGGCCCTAACTATGGCTACACCTTC
NA TRBJ2-3 TRBV19 TRBD2 CASRLAGATDTQYF TGTGCCAGTAGACTAGCGGGGGCCACAGATACGCAGTATTTT
NA TRBJ2-2 TRBV11-2 TRBD1 CASSFGTGLTGELFF TGTGCCAGCAGCTTCGGGACAGGGCTCACCGGGGAGCTGTTTTTT
NA TRBJ2-1 TRBV18 TRBD1 CASSPRQGGYNEQFF TGTGCCAGCTCACCCCGACAGGGGGGGTACAATGAGCAGTTCTTC
NA TRBJ2-2 TRBV7-6 NA CASSLGGHTGELFF TGTGCCAGCAGCTTAGGCGGGCATACCGGGGAGCTGTTTTTT
NA TRBJ2-3 TRBV4-1 TRBD2 CASSQTSGGRSTDTQYF TGCGCCAGCAGCCAAACGTCCGGGGGGAGGAGCACAGATACGCAGTATTTT
NA TRBJ2-5 TRBV10-3 TRBD2 CAISQTSGGARETQYF TGTGCCATCAGCCAAACTAGCGGGGGGGCCCGAGAGACCCAGTACTTC
NA TRBJ2-3 TRBV19 NA CASSIESSDTQYF TGTGCCAGTAGTATAGAGTCGTCCGATACGCAGTATTTT
NA TRBJ1-5 TRBV2 TRBD1 CASSAPGTVVNQPQHF TGTGCCAGCAGCGCACCCGGGACAGTTGTCAATCAGCCCCAGCATTTT
NA TRBJ2-5 TRBV28 TRBD2 CASTGGEPETQYF TGTGCCAGCACCGGGGGGGAGCCTGAGACCCAGTACTTC
once TRBJ1-4 TRBV2 TRBD1 CASNRQGSEKLFF TGTGCCAGCAATCGACAGGGGAGTGAAAAACTGTTTTTT
NA TRBJ1-2 TRBV6-5 NA CASKEGNYGYTF TGTGCCAGCAAAGAGGGTAACTATGGCTACACCTTC
NA TRBJ2-7 TRBV11-2 TRBD1 CASSPQGTGEQYF TGTGCCAGCAGCCCACAGGGGACGGGTGAGCAGTACTTC
few TRBJ2-1 TRBV5-1 TRBD2 CASSVGGLAVYNEQFF TGCGCCAGCAGCGTTGGGGGACTAGCGGTATACAATGAGCAGTTCTTC